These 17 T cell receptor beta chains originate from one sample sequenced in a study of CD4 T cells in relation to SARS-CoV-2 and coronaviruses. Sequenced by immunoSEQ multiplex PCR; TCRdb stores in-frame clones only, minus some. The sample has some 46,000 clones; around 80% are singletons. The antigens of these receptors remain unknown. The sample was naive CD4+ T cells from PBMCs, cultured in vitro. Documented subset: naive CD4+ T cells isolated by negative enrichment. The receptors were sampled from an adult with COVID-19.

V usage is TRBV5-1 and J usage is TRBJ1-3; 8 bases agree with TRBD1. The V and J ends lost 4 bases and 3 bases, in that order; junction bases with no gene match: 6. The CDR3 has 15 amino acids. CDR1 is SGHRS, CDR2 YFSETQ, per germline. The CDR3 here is CASSQGTGSGNTIYF. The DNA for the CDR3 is TGCGCCAGCAGCCAGGGGACAGGTAGTGGAAACACCATATATTTT. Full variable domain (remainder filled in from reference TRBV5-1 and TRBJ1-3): KAGVTQTPRYLIKTRGQQVTLSCSPISGHRSVSWYQQTPGQGLQFLFEYFSETQRNKGNFPGRFSGRQFSNSRSEMNVSTLELGDSALYLCASSQGTGSGNTIYFGEGSWLTVV.

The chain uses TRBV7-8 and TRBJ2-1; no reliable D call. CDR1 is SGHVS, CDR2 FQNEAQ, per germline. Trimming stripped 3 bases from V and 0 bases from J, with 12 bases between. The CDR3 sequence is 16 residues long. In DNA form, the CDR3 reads TGTGCCAGCAGCTTTTCTGGAACGAGCTCCTACAATGAGCAGTTCTTC. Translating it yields CASSFSGTSSYNEQFF.

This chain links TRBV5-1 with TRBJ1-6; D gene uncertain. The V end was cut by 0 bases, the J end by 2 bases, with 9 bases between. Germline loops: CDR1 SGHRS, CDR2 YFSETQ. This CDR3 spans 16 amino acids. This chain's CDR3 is CASSLAGRPYNSPLHF. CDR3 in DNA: TGCGCCAGCAGCTTGGCGGGGAGGCCCTATAATTCACCCCTCCACTTT.

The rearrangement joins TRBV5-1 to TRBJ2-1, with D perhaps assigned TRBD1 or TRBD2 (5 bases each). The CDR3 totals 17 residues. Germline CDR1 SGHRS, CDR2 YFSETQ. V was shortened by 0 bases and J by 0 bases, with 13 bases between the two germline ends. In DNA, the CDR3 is TGCGCCAGCAGCTTGGGCCGACAGCGGAGCTCCTACAATGAGCAGTTCTTC. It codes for CASSLGRQRSSYNEQFF.

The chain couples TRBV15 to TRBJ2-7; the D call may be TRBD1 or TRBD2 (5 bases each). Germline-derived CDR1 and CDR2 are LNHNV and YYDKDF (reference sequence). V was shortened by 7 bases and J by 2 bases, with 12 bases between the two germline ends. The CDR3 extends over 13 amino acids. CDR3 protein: CATTATGPYEQYF. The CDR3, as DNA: TGTGCCACCACCGCGACGGGGCCCTACGAGCAGTACTTC.

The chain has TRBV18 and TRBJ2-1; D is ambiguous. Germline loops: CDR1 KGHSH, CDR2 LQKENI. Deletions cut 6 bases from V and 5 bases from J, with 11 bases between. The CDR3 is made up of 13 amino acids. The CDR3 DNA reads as TGTGCCAGCTCTCAAGGGCGAGACAATGAGCAGTTCTTC. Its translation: CASSQGRDNEQFF.

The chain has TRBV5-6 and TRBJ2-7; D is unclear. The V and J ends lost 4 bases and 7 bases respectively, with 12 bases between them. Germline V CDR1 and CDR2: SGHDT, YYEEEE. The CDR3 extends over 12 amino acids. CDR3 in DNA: TGTGCCAGCAGCGGGCCACTTCTTGAGCAGTACTTC. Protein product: CASSGPLLEQYF.

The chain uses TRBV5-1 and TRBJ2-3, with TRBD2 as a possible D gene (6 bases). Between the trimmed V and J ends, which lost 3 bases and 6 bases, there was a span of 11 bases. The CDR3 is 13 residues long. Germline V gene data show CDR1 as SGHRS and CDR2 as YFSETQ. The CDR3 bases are TGCGCCAGCAGCTCTGGGACTGCGGATACGCAGTATTTT. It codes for CASSSGTADTQYF.

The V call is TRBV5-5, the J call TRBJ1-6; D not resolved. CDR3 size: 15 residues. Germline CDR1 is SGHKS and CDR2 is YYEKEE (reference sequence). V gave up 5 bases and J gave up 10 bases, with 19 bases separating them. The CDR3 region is CASRILTGPWSPLHF. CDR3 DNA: TGTGCCAGCAGGATTCTTACCGGGCCCTGGTCACCCCTCCACTTT.

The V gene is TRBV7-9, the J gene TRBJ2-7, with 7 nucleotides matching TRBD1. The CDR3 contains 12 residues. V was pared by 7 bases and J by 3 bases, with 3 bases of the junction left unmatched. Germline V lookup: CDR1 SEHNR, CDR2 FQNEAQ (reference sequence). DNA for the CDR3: TGTGCCAGCACTTGGGACAGCTACGAGCAGTACTTC. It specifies CASTWDSYEQYF.

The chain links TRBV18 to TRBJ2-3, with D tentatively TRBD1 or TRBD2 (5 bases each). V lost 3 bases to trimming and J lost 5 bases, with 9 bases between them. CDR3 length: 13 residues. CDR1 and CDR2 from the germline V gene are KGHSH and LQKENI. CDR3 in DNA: TGTGCCAGCTCACCCGGGGCTGGAGATACGCAGTATTTT. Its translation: CASSPGAGDTQYF. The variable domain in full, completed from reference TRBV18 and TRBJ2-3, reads NAGVMQNPRHLVRRRGQEARLRCSPMKGHSHVYWYRQLPEEGLKFMVYLQKENIIDESGMPKERFSAEFPKEGPSILRIQQVVRGDSAAYFCASSPGAGDTQYFGPGTRLTVL.

CDR3 nucleotides: TGTGCCAGCACCCCCAGGGGACAGGGAGCGACCCAGTACTTC. It specifies CASTPRGQGATQYF. The J gene is TRBJ2-5, the V gene TRBV6-5; the match to TRBD1 covers 9 bases. V dropped 7 bases and J dropped 7; count of bases not matched to a gene: 10. Germline V lookup: CDR1 MNHEY, CDR2 SVGAGI. CDR3 size: 14 residues.

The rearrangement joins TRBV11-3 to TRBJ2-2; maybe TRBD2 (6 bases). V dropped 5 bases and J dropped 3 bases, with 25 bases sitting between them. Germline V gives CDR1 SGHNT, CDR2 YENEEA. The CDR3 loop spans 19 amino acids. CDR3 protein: CASSRSPWDSKWDTGELFF. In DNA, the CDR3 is TGTGCCAGCAGCAGATCCCCCTGGGACTCCAAGTGGGACACCGGGGAGCTGTTTTTT. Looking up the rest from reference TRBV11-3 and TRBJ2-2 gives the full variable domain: EAGVVQSPRYKIIEKKQPVAFWCNPISGHNTLYWYLQNLGQGPELLIRYENEEAVDDSQLPKDRFSAERLKGVDSTLKIQPAELGDSAVYLCASSRSPWDSKWDTGELFFGEGSRLTVL.

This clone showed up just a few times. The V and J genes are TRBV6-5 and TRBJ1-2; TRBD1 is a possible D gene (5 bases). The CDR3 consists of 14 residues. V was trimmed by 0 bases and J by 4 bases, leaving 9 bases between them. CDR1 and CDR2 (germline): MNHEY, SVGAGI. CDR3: CASSYSDSLYGYTF. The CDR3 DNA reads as TGTGCCAGCAGTTACTCTGACAGCCTCTATGGCTACACCTTC.

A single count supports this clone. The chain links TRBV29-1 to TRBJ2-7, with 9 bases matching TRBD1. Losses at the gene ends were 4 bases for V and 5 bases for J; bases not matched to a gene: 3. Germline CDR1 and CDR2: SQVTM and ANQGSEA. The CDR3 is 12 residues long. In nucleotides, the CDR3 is TGCAGCGTTGGGGGACAGGGTCACGAGCAGTACTTC. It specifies CSVGGQGHEQYF.

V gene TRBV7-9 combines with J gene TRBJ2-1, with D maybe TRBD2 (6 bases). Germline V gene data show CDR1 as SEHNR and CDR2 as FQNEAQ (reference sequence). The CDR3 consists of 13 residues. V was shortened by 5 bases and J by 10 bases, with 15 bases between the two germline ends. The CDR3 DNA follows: TGTGCCAGCAGCCCTCTTAGGGGACTGGAGCAGTTCTTC. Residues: CASSPLRGLEQFF.

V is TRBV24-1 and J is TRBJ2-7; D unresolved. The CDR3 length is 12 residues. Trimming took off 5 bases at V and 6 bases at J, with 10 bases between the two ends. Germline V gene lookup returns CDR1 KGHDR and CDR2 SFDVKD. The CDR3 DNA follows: TGTGCCACCAGTGGCCTTACCCGCGAGCAGTACTTC. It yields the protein CATSGLTREQYF.